This TCR beta chain was captured in a study of T cells expressing NK-cell markers. Study-wide results and limits: In several donors, dominant clonotypes made up about 28.3-65% of CD3+CD56-NKG2C+ cells. Whether expanded NKG2C+ T cell clones recognized HCMV stayed uncertain.

The CDR3 is made up of 17 amino acids. In germline, CDR1 is SGHRS, CDR2 YFSETQ. Beta-chain TCR cDNA was generated via 5'RACE template switching with UMIs. Each CDR3 protein gets one entry in TCRdb, which reprocessed the 5' RACE reads and gives no DNA. The data show some 460,000 distinct CDR3 sequences, and the top ten clones hold 1.4%. Comments on this clonotype: Its specificity is unknown.

Material: blood T cells: a sorted CD56 or NKG2C T cell subset, CD4+ or CD8+ T cells, or bulk PBMC T cells (not recorded which). The rearrangement joins TRBV5-1 to TRBJ2-1; TCRdb names TRBD2, which stays unverified in the absence of DNA. The sequence was collected from a woman aged 45-65 years in good health. The CDR3 protein is CASSPRPSAHLRDEQFF.